This entry lists 20 T cell receptor beta chains sequenced from one sample in a study of identical twins. MiXCR, applied by TCRdb to the 5' RACE reads, yields one record per CDR3 protein. Here the sample spans around 470,000 distinct CDR3 sequences, 12% to 15% being singletons. These data also formed part of another study, on yellow fever vaccine responses in identical twins.

The specimen was CD4+ T cells sorted from blood. These receptors were obtained from a woman between 18 and 29 years old in good health.

The rearrangement links TRBV2 to TRBJ2-1, with 10 bases that match TRBD1. With 4 bases clipped from V and 9 bases from J, the junction kept 9 bases outside the gene matches. CDR3 size: 15 residues. Germline loops: CDR1 SNHLY, CDR2 FYNNEI. The CDR3 DNA reads TGTGCCAGCAGTGTCCCGACAGGGGGCTGGGGTGAGCAGTTCTTC. Translated: CASSVPTGGWGEQFF.

The chain links TRBV28 to TRBJ2-5, with 7 positions matching TRBD2. V shed 3 bases, J shed 6 bases, and the junction held 7 bases outside the gene matches. CDR3 size: 14 residues. Looked up from germline, CDR1 is MDHEN and CDR2 is SYDVKM. CDR3 DNA sequence: TGTGCCAGCAGTTTGTCTAGCGGTAGAAAGACCCAGTACTTC. Translation gives CASSLSSGRKTQYF.

The V gene is TRBV20-1, the J gene TRBJ2-2, with D unresolved. Trimming left V 6 bases short and J 1 base short, with 12 bases between. The length of the CDR3 is 14 residues. Looked up from germline, CDR1 is DFQATT and CDR2 is SNEGSKA (reference sequence). The CDR3 spells CSAGHRRNTGELFF. CDR3 DNA: TGCAGTGCGGGTCATCGCAGGAACACCGGGGAGCTGTTTTTT.

V gene TRBV5-6 combines with J gene TRBJ2-4, with TRBD2 matching 7 bases. V trimming: 6 bases; J trimming: 6 bases; junction bases outside the gene matches: 9. The length of the CDR3 is 14 residues. Looked up from germline, CDR1 is SGHDT and CDR2 is YYEEEE. The CDR3 DNA follows: TGTGCCAGCACCTCCCCGGGGGAGGGAAACATTCAGTACTTC. This sequence encodes CASTSPGEGNIQYF.

This clonotype was counted ten times or more. CDR3 amino acids: CSASETSGLLNEQFF. The DNA for the CDR3 is TGCAGTGCTAGTGAAACTAGCGGGTTGCTGAATGAGCAGTTCTTC. This rearrangement joins TRBV20-1 to TRBJ2-1; 9 bases agree with TRBD2. The junction had 10 bases not matched to a gene; V was cut back by 3 bases and J by 7 bases. The CDR3 totals 15 residues. Germline CDR1 is DFQATT and CDR2 is SNEGSKA (reference sequence).

The gene calls are TRBV4-2 and TRBJ2-7, with TRBD1 as a possible D gene (6 bases). This CDR3 contains 15 residues. V was shortened by 3 bases and J by 7 bases, with 19 bases between the two germline ends. Per the germline V gene, CDR1 is LGHNA and CDR2 is YNFKEQ. The CDR3: CASSHPDTGSREQYF. The CDR3 coding sequence is TGTGCCAGCAGCCACCCGGACACAGGGTCCAGGGAGCAGTACTTC.

A few counts support this clonotype. The J gene is TRBJ2-1, the V gene TRBV4-1; no clear D. Trimming removed 0 bases at V and 3 bases at J, with 18 bases between. CDR1 is MGHRA and CDR2 is YSYEKL in the germline V gene. The CDR3 loop spans 18 amino acids. CDR3 coding DNA: TGCGCCAGCAGCCAAGATCCCCCATCAGTTTTGGACTACAATGAGCAGTTCTTC. Its protein is CASSQDPPSVLDYNEQFF.

This clonotype has just a few counts. This chain connects TRBV6-2 or TRBV6-3 to TRBJ2-6; 12 bases fit TRBD2. The CDR3 is 18 amino acids. Germline CDR1 and CDR2: MNHEY and SVGEGT. With V trimmed by 4 bases and J by 4 bases, 8 bases remained unmatched. CDR3 loop: CASSLRLAGVSGANVLTF. The CDR3 bases are TGTGCCAGCAGTTTACGACTAGCGGGAGTTTCCGGGGCCAACGTCCTGACTTTC.

On this clonotype: Sequence at one end of the junction differs from germline and may be a read error. V is TRBV4-1 and J is TRBJ2-6; TRBD1 agrees at 7 bases. The CDR3 runs 17 residues. Germline V gene lookup returns CDR1 MGHRA and CDR2 YSYEKL. CDR3 sequence reads: CASSRATGAEGDNVLTF. The CDR3 nucleotides read TGCGCCAGCAGCCGAGCTACAGGGGCTGAAGGGGACAACGTCCTGACTTTC.

This clonotype was counted at least ten times. V usage is TRBV12-3 or TRBV12-4 and J usage is TRBJ2-7, with a weak D call TRBD1 (5 bases). V shed 6 bases and J shed 7 bases, with 10 bases lying between them. The CDR3 consists of 11 residues. As DNA, the CDR3 is TGTGCCAGCAGCCTCAGGGTGGAGCAGTACTTC. Translated, it gives CASSLRVEQYF.

This clonotype occurred a few times. The V gene is TRBV19, the J gene TRBJ2-1; TRBD2 is a possible D gene (6 bases). There are 16 residues in the CDR3. Germline CDR1 LNHDA, CDR2 SQIVND (reference sequence). V was cut by 3 bases and J by 0 bases, with 12 bases left in between. CDR3: CASSMDPAGSYNEQFF. CDR3 bases: TGTGCCAGTAGTATGGATCCAGCGGGCTCCTACAATGAGCAGTTCTTC.

This chain uses TRBV28 with TRBJ2-4, with 14 bases identical to TRBD2. Trimming at V came to 4 bases and at J to 3 bases, leaving 8 bases not matched to a gene. Germline lookup yields CDR1 MDHEN and CDR2 SYDVKM. The CDR3 is 18 residues long. Written as DNA, the CDR3 is TGTGCCAGCAGTTCGGGGACTAGCGGGGGAGTAAGCAAAAACATTCAGTACTTC. This encodes CASSSGTSGGVSKNIQYF.

This clonotype came up a few times. The chain uses TRBV6-5 and TRBJ2-1, with TRBD2 matching over 11 bases. Germline values: CDR1 MNHEY, CDR2 SVGAGI. This CDR3 contains 15 residues. After removal of 6 bases from V and 12 bases from J, the junction contained 13 bases not matched to a gene. CDR3 DNA sequence: TGTGCCAGCAGCTATACTAGCGGGAGTATAGTGGGGCAGTTCTTC. Residues: CASSYTSGSIVGQFF.

This clonotype was observed a few times. The chain links TRBV11-2 to TRBJ1-5; D not certain. Trimming cost V 5 bases and J 6 bases, with 8 bases left between them. The length of the CDR3 is 12 residues. Per the germline V gene, CDR1 is SGHAT and CDR2 is FQNNGV. The CDR3 region is CASSEAGQPQHF. The CDR3 DNA sequence: TGTGCCAGCAGCGAGGCGGGTCAGCCCCAGCATTTT.

This clonotype was recorded a few times. The chain combines TRBV21-1 with TRBJ2-3. TRBV21-1 is a documented pseudogene. The CDR3 consists of 15 residues. The CDR3 here is CASSKAPMGADTQYF. The CDR3 nucleotides are TGTGCCAGCAGCAAAGCGCCTATGGGTGCGGATACGCAGTATTTT.

This clonotype showed up just a few times. V and J are TRBV5-1 and TRBJ2-1, with 7 positions matching TRBD2. This CDR3 is 15 amino acids long. The junction had 14 bases not matched to a gene; V was cut back by 7 bases and J by 7 bases. Germline V gives CDR1 SGHRS, CDR2 YFSETQ. The CDR3 loop reads CASSYLGGSYNEQFF. DNA of the CDR3: TGCGCCAGCTCCTACCTGGGCGGGAGCTATAATGAGCAGTTCTTC.

The genes are TRBV20-1 and TRBJ2-4, with 8 bases lining up with TRBD1. The trim removed 2 bases at V and 2 bases at J, leaving 2 bases unmatched. Germline V lookup: CDR1 DFQATT, CDR2 SNEGSKA (reference sequence). CDR3 length: 14 residues. This CDR3 reads CSARQGASKNIQYF. CDR3 DNA: TGCAGTGCTAGACAGGGGGCATCCAAAAACATTCAGTACTTC.

This clonotype appeared many times. The chain couples TRBV7-3 to TRBJ1-3, with 8 bases identical to TRBD1. Trimming removed 1 base from V and 2 bases from J; junction bases left unmatched: 1. CDR3 size: 15 residues. Per the germline V gene, CDR1 is SGHTA and CDR2 is FQGTGA. The CDR3 protein is CASSLSRGPGNTIYF. As DNA, the CDR3 is TGTGCCAGCAGCTTAAGCAGGGGGCCTGGAAACACCATATATTTT.

CDR3 amino acids: CASSQDGLAGVSYEQYF. DNA of the CDR3: TGCGCCAGCAGCCAAGATGGCCTAGCGGGAGTTTCCTACGAGCAGTACTTC. The rearrangement joins TRBV4-1 to TRBJ2-7; 10 nucleotides match TRBD2. J lost 1 base, V lost 0 bases, and 6 bases had no gene match. CDR1 and CDR2 from the germline V gene are MGHRA and YSYEKL. The CDR3 length is 17 residues.

V usage is TRBV20-1 and J usage is TRBJ2-5; possibly TRBD2 for D (5 bases). The CDR3 sequence is 14 residues long. Trimming cost V 0 bases and J 5 bases, with 13 bases left between them. Germline lookup yields CDR1 DFQATT and CDR2 SNEGSKA (reference sequence). The DNA of the CDR3 is TGCAGTGCTAGAGATCGGGCTAGCTGGGAGACCCAGTACTTC. It encodes CSARDRASWETQYF.